These T cell receptor beta chains were read from a single sample in a study of response to subunit inactivated influenza vaccine. TCRdb re-called the RT-PCR reads through MiXCR, storing one row per CDR3 protein. The sample yields 500,000 or so distinct CDR3 sequences, 16% seen once. The sequenced sample was CD4+ T cells sorted from PBMCs, obtained around 25 months after vaccination. These TCRs come from a man aged 45-69 years who received an inactivated influenza vaccine. Each CDR3 is given with its conserved first and last residue. The D gene is left open where the match is weak. Clone size, where shown, is once, few, many, or a class for clones that have expanded.

J gene | V gene | clone size | D gene | CDR3 length | CDR3 DNA | CDR3 protein
TRBJ1-6 | TRBV27 | . | . | 16 | TGTGCCAGCAGTTTAGTTGCGCCAGGGGCGAATTCACCCCTCCACTTT | CASSLVAPGANSPLHF
TRBJ2-2 | TRBV7-2 | few | . | 12 | TGTGCCAGCAGGGGGCTGGGCGGGGAGCTGTTTTTT | CASRGLGGELFF
TRBJ2-5 | TRBV11-2 | few | . | 13 | TGTGCCAGCAGCTTGACAGTTCAAGAGACCCAGTACTTC | CASSLTVQETQYF
TRBJ2-2 | TRBV25-1 | many | TRBD1 | 14 | TGTGCCAGCAGCAAAGACAGGGTAGCCGGGGAGCTGTTTTTT | CASSKDRVAGELFF
TRBJ2-2 | TRBV7-9 | . | . | 14 | TGTGCCAGCAGCTTATTGAGAACGGCGGGGGAGCTGTTTTTT | CASSLLRTAGELFF
TRBJ1-4 | TRBV6-1 | many | . | 13 | TGTGCCAGCAGTGATCTCTCCGATGAAAAACTGTTTTTT | CASSDLSDEKLFF
TRBJ1-2 | TRBV10-2 | . | . | 18 | TGCGCCAGCAGTGTCACCCGAGCCGGGGGGGAGCAGAACTATGGCTACACCTTC | CASSVTRAGGEQNYGYTF
TRBJ2-5 | TRBV10-3 | many | . | 14 | TGTGCCATCAGGGGATCACGGGTGGATGAGACCCAGTACTTC | CAIRGSRVDETQYF
TRBJ2-1 | TRBV24-1 | . | . | 15 | TGTGCCACCAGTGACCCCACGCTCATGGGCAATGAGCAGTTCTTC | CATSDPTLMGNEQFF
TRBJ2-5 | TRBV5-1 | many | . | 15 | TGCGCCAGCAGCGGAACAACAGGGACCGCAGAGACCCAGTACTTC | CASSGTTGTAETQYF
TRBJ2-2 | TRBV7-8 | many | . | 16 | TGTGCCAGCAGCTTAGGGCTAGCTGTGAACACCGGGGAGCTGTTTTTT | CASSLGLAVNTGELFF
TRBJ2-1 | TRBV11-3 | . | TRBD1 | 16 | TGTGCCAGCAGCTTAGAGGGGACAGCGAACTACAATGAGCAGTTCTTC | CASSLEGTANYNEQFF
TRBJ1-2 | TRBV7-2 | . | TRBD1 | 16 | TGTGCCAGCACCACAGGGGCCCTCCGGGACAGGGCTGGCTACACCTTC | CASTTGALRDRAGYTF
TRBJ1-1 | TRBV5-1 | few | . | 14 | TGCGCCAGCAGCCAGCCCCGCGGGAACACTGAAGCTTTCTTT | CASSQPRGNTEAFF
TRBJ1-3 | TRBV6-1 | . | . | 16 | TGTGCCAGCAGTGATGGGGGCCGACGCTCTGGAAACACCATATATTTT | CASSDGGRRSGNTIYF
TRBJ2-5 | TRBV5-6 | . | TRBD1 | 13 | TGTGCCAGCAGCTCAGGGGGTAGAGAGACCCAGTACTTC | CASSSGGRETQYF
TRBJ2-3 | TRBV5-1 | . | TRBD2 | 15 | TGCGCCAGCAGCTTGGGCGGGGGTGCCACAGATACGCAGTATTTT | CASSLGGGATDTQYF
TRBJ2-2 | TRBV12-3/TRBV12-4 | few | . | 14 | TGTGCCAGCAGTTTGGGTGGGGGTTCCGGGGAGCTGTTTTTT | CASSLGGGSGELFF
TRBJ2-7 | TRBV20-1 | few | TRBD2 | 13 | TGCAGTGCTAGTAGCGGGGCCCTCCTCAAGCAGTACTTC | CSASSGALLKQYF
TRBJ1-5 | TRBV20-1 | many | . | 15 | TGCAGTGCTAGAGAGGCAGGGAATAGCAATCAGCCCCAGCATTTT | CSAREAGNSNQPQHF
TRBJ1-1 | TRBV6-2/TRBV6-3 | few | . | 14 | TGTGCCAGCAGTTTTGGGGGCAGCACCACTGAAGCTTTCTTT | CASSFGGSTTEAFF
TRBJ2-5 | TRBV10-3 | many | TRBD1 | 16 | TGTGCCATCAGTGACCTCGCTCGTGGACAGGGTGAGACCCAGTACTTC | CAISDLARGQGETQYF
TRBJ2-4 | TRBV10-3 | few | . | 17 | TGTGCCATCAGTGAGTCCGGAAGCGACACCCGAGCGAACATTCAGTACTTC | CAISESGSDTRANIQYF
TRBJ2-1 | TRBV4-3 | few | . | 16 | TGCGCCAGCAGCCAAGCAGTGATCCGAGCCGACAATGAGCAGTTCTTC | CASSQAVIRADNEQFF
TRBJ2-1 | TRBV18 | . | . | 17 | TGTGCCAGCTCACCGCCCGTAGCGGCGAGCTCCTACAATGAGCAGTTCTTC | CASSPPVAASSYNEQFF
TRBJ2-2 | TRBV3-1 | . | . | 13 | TGTGCCAGCAGCCAGTTTAGCGGCGGGGAGCTGTTTTTT | CASSQFSGGELFF
TRBJ1-3 | TRBV12-3/TRBV12-4 | few | TRBD1 | 15 | TGTGCCAGCAGTCCAGCAGGGGGCCGTGGAAACACCATATATTTT | CASSPAGGRGNTIYF
TRBJ2-1 | TRBV11-3 | few | TRBD2 | 15 | TGTGCCAGCAGCTTAGGTAGCGGGGGGTTGGTTGAGCAGTTCTTC | CASSLGSGGLVEQFF
TRBJ2-3 | TRBV9 | . | . | 16 | TGTGCCAGCAGCGTAGGCTGGCGGGCTGGGGGAGATACGCAGTATTTT | CASSVGWRAGGDTQYF
TRBJ2-1 | TRBV6-1 | few | TRBD2 | 14 | TGTGCCACCAGTCGGGGGGGGAACTACAATGAGCAGTTCTTC | CATSRGGNYNEQFF
TRBJ1-4 | TRBV7-9 | few | . | 15 | TGTGCCAGCATCCAATCGGGGGCAACCCTTGAAAAACTGTTTTTT | CASIQSGATLEKLFF
TRBJ1-1 | TRBV18 | few | . | 14 | TGTGCCAGCTCACCTGGGGAGATGAACACTGAAGCTTTCTTT | CASSPGEMNTEAFF
TRBJ2-7 | TRBV20-1 | . | . | 14 | TGCAGTGCTCCCGGACATCCGGTTTCCTACGAGCAGTACTTC | CSAPGHPVSYEQYF
TRBJ2-1 | TRBV3-1 | few | TRBD2 | 17 | TGTGCCAGCAGCCAAGACCCTAGCGGGAGGGCCTACAATGAGCAGTTCTTC | CASSQDPSGRAYNEQFF
TRBJ2-7 | TRBV21-1 | . | . | 15 | TGTGCCAGCAGCAATCGGAACAGGGACTCCTACGAGCAGTACTTC | CASSNRNRDSYEQYF
TRBJ2-7 | TRBV20-1 | few | . | 16 | TGCAGTGCTAGAGGGGGTCGGGGCGGCCGAGGATACGAGCAGTACTTC | CSARGGRGGRGYEQYF
TRBJ2-2 | TRBV7-6 | . | TRBD1 | 16 | TGTGCCAGCAGCACCGGGACAGGGACCATCACCGGGGAGCTGTTTTTT | CASSTGTGTITGELFF
TRBJ1-2 | TRBV7-2 | . | TRBD1 | 15 | TGTGCCAGCAGCTTAACAGGGGGCGGGCGCTATGGCTACACCTTC | CASSLTGGGRYGYTF
TRBJ2-7 | TRBV7-8 | . | . | 13 | TGTGCCAGCAGCTTGACAGCGACGTACGAGCAGTACTTC | CASSLTATYEQYF
TRBJ2-7 | TRBV27 | few | . | 15 | TGTGCCAGCAGGACAACAGGAGAGGGTTCCTACGAGCAGTACTTC | CASRTTGEGSYEQYF
TRBJ2-3 | TRBV20-1 | . | TRBD2 | 16 | TGCAGTGCCAAAGCGGGAGGGTCCCTCGCCACAGATACGCAGTATTTT | CSAKAGGSLATDTQYF
TRBJ1-2 | TRBV7-2 | few | . | 14 | TGTGCCAGCAGCCCCTGGACAAATTCGGTTGGCTACACCTTC | CASSPWTNSVGYTF
TRBJ2-7 | TRBV12-3/TRBV12-4 | few | . | 14 | TGTGCCAGCAGTCGGACAGGCGGGATCTACGAGCAGTACTTC | CASSRTGGIYEQYF
TRBJ2-3 | TRBV9 | many | . | 13 | TGTGCCAGCAGCGCTAAGTTCACAGATACGCAGTATTTT | CASSAKFTDTQYF
TRBJ1-2 | TRBV2 | few | . | 10 | TGTGCCAGCCACAGGGAAGCCTACACCTTC | CASHREAYTF
TRBJ2-3 | TRBV4-2 | once | . | 15 | TGTGCCAGCAGCCAAGATGGGGACTTCACAGATACGCAGTATTTT | CASSQDGDFTDTQYF
TRBJ2-4 | TRBV20-1 | many | . | 15 | TGCAGTGCTACCCGTTCCCAATCGGCCAAAAACATTCAGTACTTC | CSATRSQSAKNIQYF
TRBJ2-1 | TRBV6-1 | . | . | 13 | TGTGCCAGCAGACCAGACGGATTCAATGAGCAGTTCTTC | CASRPDGFNEQFF
TRBJ2-4 | TRBV6-1 | few | TRBD1 | 15 | TGTGCCAGCAGGACGACAGGGGTGGCCAAAAACATTCAGTACTTC | CASRTTGVAKNIQYF
TRBJ2-1 | TRBV5-1 | few | TRBD1 | 14 | TGCGCCAGCAGCTTACAGGGGATGGTCAATGAGCAGTTCTTC | CASSLQGMVNEQFF
TRBJ2-3 | TRBV29-1 | many | TRBD2 | 17 | TGCAGCGTTGATGAGGGGTCCAGCGGGGGGGCCACAGATACGCAGTATTTT | CSVDEGSSGGATDTQYF
TRBJ2-2 | TRBV5-1 | . | . | 17 | TGCGCCAGCAGCCCAACCAGCGGGCAAGCCAACACCGGGGAGCTGTTTTTT | CASSPTSGQANTGELFF
TRBJ2-2 | TRBV10-3 | . | . | 16 | TGTGCCATTAACCGTGTCCGCGGGGCGAACACCGGGGAGCTGTTTTTT | CAINRVRGANTGELFF
TRBJ2-3 | TRBV4-2 | . | TRBD2 | 17 | TGTGCCAGCAGCCACAAATTCGGGGGGGCCGACCCAGATACGCAGTATTTT | CASSHKFGGADPDTQYF
TRBJ2-2 | TRBV20-1 | few | . | 12 | TGCAGTGGACTGACAAACACCGGGGAGCTGTTTTTT | CSGLTNTGELFF
TRBJ2-1 | TRBV20-1 | few | . | 15 | TGCAGTGCTAGTTCTTCGGGGGGCGTCTACAATGAGCAGTTCTTC | CSASSSGGVYNEQFF
TRBJ2-1 | TRBV7-9 | few | . | 15 | TGTGCCAGCAGCTTAGATCAGGTAGCCTACAATGAGCAGTTCTTC | CASSLDQVAYNEQFF
TRBJ1-1 | TRBV7-9 | . | . | 15 | TGTGCCAGCAGCTTAAATACGGACTGGGGGACTGAAGCTTTCTTT | CASSLNTDWGTEAFF
TRBJ1-4 | TRBV29-1 | . | . | 13 | TGCAGCGTTCCCGGGACGGGGAATGAAAAACTGTTTTTT | CSVPGTGNEKLFF
TRBJ2-7 | TRBV10-3 | . | TRBD1 | 16 | TGTGCCATCAGTCCACACCAGGGACAGATAGTCTACGAGCAGTACTTC | CAISPHQGQIVYEQYF